This is a list of T cell receptor beta chains from one sample in a study of graft-versus-host responses after intestinal transplantation. Profiling relied on immunoSEQ multiplex PCR, and the TCRdb table lists in-frame clones only, not all of them. The sample gives 30,000 to 40,000 clones, roughly four fifths of which show up once; roughly 4% is in the top ten. This specimen consisted of PBMCs, obtained roughly 1,000 days after transplant. All receptors derive from a human patient who received an intestinal transplant, so some T cells may come from the graft donor. CDR3s include the opening cysteine and the closing phenylalanine or tryptophan. For some rows the clone size is stated as once, few or many, or as a class when expanded; others skip it.

clone_size j_call v_call cdr3_aa
- TRBJ1-2 TRBV5-6 CASSSPPGSYGYTF
- TRBJ2-7 TRBV4-1 CASSQERGARDPLYEQYF
- TRBJ2-1 TRBV4-2 CASSQVWEGGANEQFF
- TRBJ1-5 TRBV21-1 CASSARPPSVSNQPQHF
- TRBJ2-2 TRBV6-5 CASRGEGNTGELFF
- TRBJ2-7 TRBV7-3 CASSAGTGTGGKGQYF
once TRBJ1-6 TRBV7-2 CASSGADRVASPLHF
- TRBJ2-7 TRBV6-6 CASSYPPGGIDEQYF
- TRBJ2-2 TRBV5-1 CASTASGNTGELFF
- TRBJ2-5 TRBV5-1 CASSSRETQYF
- TRBJ1-1 TRBV6-1 CASRGNTEAFF
- TRBJ1-4 TRBV9 CASSEGWESTNEKLFF
once TRBJ2-5 TRBV7-9 CASSLNGGVQETQYF
- TRBJ2-4 TRBV19 CASSIAPGGRINIQYF
- TRBJ2-7 TRBV5-1 CASSSYPGQGVYEQYF
- TRBJ2-7 TRBV2 CASSPHGDEQYF
- TRBJ2-5 TRBV2 CASRGNNNFQETQYF
- TRBJ2-5 TRBV5-1 CASIGGEETQYF
- TRBJ2-5 TRBV4-2 CASSQAPWLWPTSGETQYF
- TRBJ2-1 TRBV2 CASSEEGAGGPYNEQFF
- TRBJ2-1 TRBV4-2 CASSHGPYGTSGHNEQFF
- TRBJ1-2 TRBV27 CASHGGSHYGYTF
- TRBJ2-5 TRBV9 CASSVGTSGEETQYF
- TRBJ1-3 TRBV2 CASQGRRILSGNTIYF
- TRBJ2-2 TRBV6-1 CASSEAHIARRSGELFF
- TRBJ2-2 TRBV10-2 CASTTGVWTGELFF
- TRBJ2-2 TRBV19 CASSTAGAGELFF
- TRBJ1-5 TRBV30 CAWIGRDIGSNQPQHF
- TRBJ2-7 TRBV5-1 CASSPGTRAGGSEQYF
- TRBJ1-6 TRBV4-1 CASSQKTDRSTLHF
- TRBJ1-1 TRBV19 CASSLRQGGSTEAFF
- TRBJ2-3 TRBV27 CASRGTWLGTQYF
- TRBJ1-2 TRBV6-1 CASSAGRGRRYGYTF
- TRBJ2-3 TRBV1 CTSSQVTGGMDTQYF
- TRBJ1-6 TRBV4-3 CASSPTFTGKGSPLHF
few TRBJ2-7 TRBV10-3 CAISGGQGDSSYEQYF
- TRBJ2-7 TRBV11-2 CASNHRRGEQYF
- TRBJ2-7 TRBV6-1 CASSPTPEGVGEQYF
- TRBJ2-5 TRBV5-4 CASSSGQFGETQYF
- TRBJ2-1 TRBV9 CASSSVGGEQFF
- TRBJ1-4 TRBV5-1 CASSLGQGGATNEKLFF
once TRBJ1-1 TRBV6-5 CASSYSPGNTEAFF
- TRBJ2-1 TRBV9 CASSVAYSNEQFF
- TRBJ2-7 TRBV2 CASSRTSGYTSYEQYF
- TRBJ2-4 TRBV6-6 CASSYPRDTNIQYF
- TRBJ2-7 TRBV2 CASSPGLPSYEQYF
- TRBJ1-2 TRBV20-1 CSAPGIDGYTF